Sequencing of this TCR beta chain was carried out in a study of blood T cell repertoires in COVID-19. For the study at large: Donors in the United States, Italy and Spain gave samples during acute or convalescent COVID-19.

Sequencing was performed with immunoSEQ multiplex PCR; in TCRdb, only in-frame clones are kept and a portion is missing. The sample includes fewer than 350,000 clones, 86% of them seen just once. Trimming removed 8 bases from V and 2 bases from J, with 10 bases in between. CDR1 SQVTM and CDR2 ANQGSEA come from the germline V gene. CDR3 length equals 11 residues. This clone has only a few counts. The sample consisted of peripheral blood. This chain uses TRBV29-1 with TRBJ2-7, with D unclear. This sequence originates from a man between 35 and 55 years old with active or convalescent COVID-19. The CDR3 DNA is TGCAGCTTTTCCAGGACCTACGAGCAGTACTTC. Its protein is CSFSRTYEQYF.